The present T cell receptor beta chain was sequenced within a study of technical replicates of blood from several donors. Repertoires were generated with immunoSEQ multiplex PCR, while TCRdb's copy carries only in-frame clones and drops some. The profile shows 99,000 or so clones, 95% of them singletons. V dropped 5 bases and J dropped 11; count of bases not matched to a gene: 19. The germline V gene has CDR1 KGHSH and CDR2 LQKENI. The CDR3 spans 16 residues. This receptor was identified in a human donor in good health. The chain joins TRBV18 to TRBJ2-7; 9 bases fit TRBD1. Input material: T cells isolated from PBMCs. DNA for the CDR3: TGTGCCAGCTCATTAGAGGGACAGGGAGCTTCGGATCGCAAGTACTTC. This gives the protein CASSLEGQGASDRKYF.